The T cell receptor (beta chain) described here comes from a study of cytomegalovirus exposure and HLA in healthy donors. PCR primers comprised 60 Vbeta and 13 Jbeta primers. Produced via immunoSEQ multiplex PCR; TCRdb's table is partial and in-frame only. There are under 200,000 clones in the sample; roughly 84% occur only once, and roughly 1% lies in the top ten. As regards this clone: Its antigen is undetermined.

The CDR3 sequence is 15 residues long. The germline V gene encodes CDR1 MGHRA and CDR2 YSYEKL. Unmatched junction bases numbered 12, after V lost 5 bases and J lost 10 bases. Findings and caveats of the study: When the data were analyzed later, several of the most significant clusters appeared to be linked to common viral pathogens. What was likely a sequencing artifact was a cluster of highly shared sequence variants.

This chain links TRBV4-1 with TRBJ1-4, with 8 bases matching TRBD1. The specimen sequenced was PBMCs. The receptor's source is a man aged 25-45 years in good health and CMV-seronegative. The CDR3, as DNA: TGCGCCAGCAGCGGACCCGGGACAGGTGACGTAAAACTGTTTTTT. It specifies CASSGPGTGDVKLFF.